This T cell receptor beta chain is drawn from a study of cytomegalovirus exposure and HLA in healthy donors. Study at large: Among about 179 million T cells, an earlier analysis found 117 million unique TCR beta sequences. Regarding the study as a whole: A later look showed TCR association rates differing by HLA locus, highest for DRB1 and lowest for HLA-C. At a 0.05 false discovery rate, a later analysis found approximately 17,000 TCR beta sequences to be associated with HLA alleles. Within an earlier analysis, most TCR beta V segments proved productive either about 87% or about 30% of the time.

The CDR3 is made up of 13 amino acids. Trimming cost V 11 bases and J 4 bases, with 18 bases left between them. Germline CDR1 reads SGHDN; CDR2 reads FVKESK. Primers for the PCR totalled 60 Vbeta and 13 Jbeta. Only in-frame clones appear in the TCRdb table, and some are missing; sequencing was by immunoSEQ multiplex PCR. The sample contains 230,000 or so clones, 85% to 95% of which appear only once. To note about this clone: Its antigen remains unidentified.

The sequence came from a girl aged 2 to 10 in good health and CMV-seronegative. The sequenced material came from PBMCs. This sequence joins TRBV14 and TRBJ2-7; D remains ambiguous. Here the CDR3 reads CASALGPSYEQYF. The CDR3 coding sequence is TGTGCCTCCGCCCTTGGGCCATCGTACGAGCAGTACTTC.